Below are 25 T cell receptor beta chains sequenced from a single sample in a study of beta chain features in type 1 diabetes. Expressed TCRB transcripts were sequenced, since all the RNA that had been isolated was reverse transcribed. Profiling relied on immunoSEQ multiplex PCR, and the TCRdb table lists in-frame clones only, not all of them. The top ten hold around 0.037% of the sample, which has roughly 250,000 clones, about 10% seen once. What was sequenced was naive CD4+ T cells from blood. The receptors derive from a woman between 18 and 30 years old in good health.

CDR3 nucleotides: TGCGCCAGCAGCTTCGGAGACAGGGATAATTCACCCCTCCACTTT. Translating gives CASSFGDRDNSPLHF. J is TRBJ1-6 and V is TRBV5-1; 7 nucleotides line up with TRBD1. The CDR3 loop spans 15 amino acids. The V segment lost 2 bases and the J segment 5 bases; nucleotides outside the gene matches: 4. Germline V gene sequence: CDR1 SGHRS, CDR2 YFSETQ.

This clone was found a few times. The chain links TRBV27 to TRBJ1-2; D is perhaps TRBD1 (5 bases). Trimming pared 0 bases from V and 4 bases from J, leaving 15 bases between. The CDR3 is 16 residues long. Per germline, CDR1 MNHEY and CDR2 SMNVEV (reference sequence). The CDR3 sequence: CASSLSVGAQVYGYTF. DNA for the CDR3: TGTGCCAGCAGTTTATCGGTAGGGGCCCAGGTCTATGGCTACACCTTC.

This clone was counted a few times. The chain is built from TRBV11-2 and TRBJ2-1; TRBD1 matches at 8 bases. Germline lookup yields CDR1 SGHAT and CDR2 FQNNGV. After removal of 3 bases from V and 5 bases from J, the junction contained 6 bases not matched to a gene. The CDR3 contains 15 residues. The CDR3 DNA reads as TGTGCCAGCAGCTTGGGAACAGGGGGAAACAATGAGCAGTTCTTC. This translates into CASSLGTGGNNEQFF.

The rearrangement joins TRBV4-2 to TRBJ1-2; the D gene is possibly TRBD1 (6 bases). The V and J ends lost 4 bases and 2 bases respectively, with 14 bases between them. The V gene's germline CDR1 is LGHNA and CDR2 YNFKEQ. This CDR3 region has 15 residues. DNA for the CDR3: TGTGCCAGCAGCCCTACCGAGGACAGAAACTATGGCTACACCTTC. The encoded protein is CASSPTEDRNYGYTF.

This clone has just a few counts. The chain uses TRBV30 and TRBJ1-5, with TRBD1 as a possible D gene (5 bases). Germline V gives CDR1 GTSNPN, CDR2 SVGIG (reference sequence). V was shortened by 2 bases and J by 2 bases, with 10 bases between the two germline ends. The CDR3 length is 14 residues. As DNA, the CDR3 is TGTGCCTGGAGTCAGGGAGGTGGCAATCAGCCCCAGCATTTT. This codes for CAWSQGGGNQPQHF.

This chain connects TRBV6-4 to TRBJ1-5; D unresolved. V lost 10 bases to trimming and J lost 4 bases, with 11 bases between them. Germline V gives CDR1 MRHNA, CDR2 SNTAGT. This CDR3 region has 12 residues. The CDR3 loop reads CAITFRNQPQHF. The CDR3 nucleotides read TGTGCCATAACTTTCCGGAATCAGCCCCAGCATTTT.

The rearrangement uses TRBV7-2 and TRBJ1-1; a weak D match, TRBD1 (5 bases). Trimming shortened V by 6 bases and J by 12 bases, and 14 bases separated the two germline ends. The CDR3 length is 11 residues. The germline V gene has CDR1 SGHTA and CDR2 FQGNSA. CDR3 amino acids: CASRQTGVTFF. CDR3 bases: TGTGCCAGCAGACAAACAGGTGTGACTTTCTTT.

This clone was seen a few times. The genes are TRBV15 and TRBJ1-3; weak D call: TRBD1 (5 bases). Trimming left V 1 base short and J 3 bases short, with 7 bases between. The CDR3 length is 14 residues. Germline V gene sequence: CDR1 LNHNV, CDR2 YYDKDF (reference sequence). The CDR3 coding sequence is TGTGCCACCAGCAGAGCAGGGATTGGAAACACCATATATTTT. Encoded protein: CATSRAGIGNTIYF.

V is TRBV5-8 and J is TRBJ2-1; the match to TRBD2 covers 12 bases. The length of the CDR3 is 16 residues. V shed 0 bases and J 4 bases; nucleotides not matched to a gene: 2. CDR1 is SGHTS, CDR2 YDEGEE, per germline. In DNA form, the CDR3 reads TGTGCCAGCAGCTTGGTGACTAGCGGGAGATACAATGAGCAGTTCTTC. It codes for CASSLVTSGRYNEQFF.

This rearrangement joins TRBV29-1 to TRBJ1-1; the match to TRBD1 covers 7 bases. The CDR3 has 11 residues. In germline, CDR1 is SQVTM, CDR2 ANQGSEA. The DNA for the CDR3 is TGCAACGTGGACAGGTACACTGAAGCTTTCTTT. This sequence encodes CNVDRYTEAFF.

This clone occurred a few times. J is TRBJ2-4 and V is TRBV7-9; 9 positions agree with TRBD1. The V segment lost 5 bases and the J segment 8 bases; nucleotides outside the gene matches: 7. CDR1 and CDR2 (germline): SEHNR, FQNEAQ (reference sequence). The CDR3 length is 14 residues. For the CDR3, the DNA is TGTGCCAGCAGCCGGGACAGGGCGGTGGACATTCAGTACTTC. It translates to CASSRDRAVDIQYF.

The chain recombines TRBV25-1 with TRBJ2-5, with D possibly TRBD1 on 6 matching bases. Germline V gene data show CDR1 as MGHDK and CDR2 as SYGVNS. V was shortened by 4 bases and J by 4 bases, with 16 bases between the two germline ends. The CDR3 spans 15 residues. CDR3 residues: CASSVRQVGGETQYF. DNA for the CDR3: TGTGCCAGCAGTGTTCGACAGGTCGGCGGAGAGACCCAGTACTTC.

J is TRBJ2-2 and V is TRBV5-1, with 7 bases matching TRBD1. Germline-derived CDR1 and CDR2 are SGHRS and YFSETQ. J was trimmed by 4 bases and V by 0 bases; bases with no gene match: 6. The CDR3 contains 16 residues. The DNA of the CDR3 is TGCGCCAGCAGCTTGGGACAGGGAATAATCACCGGGGAGCTGTTTTTT. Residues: CASSLGQGIITGELFF.

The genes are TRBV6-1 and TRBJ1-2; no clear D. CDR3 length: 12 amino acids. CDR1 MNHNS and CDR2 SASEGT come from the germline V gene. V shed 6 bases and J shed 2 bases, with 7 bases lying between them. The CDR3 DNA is TGTGCCAGCAGGGAGCTCAACTATGGCTACACCTTC. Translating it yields CASRELNYGYTF.

The CDR3 coding sequence is TGTGCCTGGAGAAGGGGGCTAGGGGCAGACGAGCAGTACTTC. Amino acid sequence: CAWRRGLGADEQYF. The rearrangement uses TRBV30 and TRBJ2-7, with 7 bases fitting TRBD1. The J segment lost 5 bases and the V segment lost 3 bases, leaving 10 bases of the junction unmatched. The CDR3 extends over 14 amino acids. Germline V lookup: CDR1 GTSNPN, CDR2 SVGIG (reference sequence).

The CDR3 reads CASSYSHATGELFF. CDR3 DNA: TGTGCCAGCAGTTACTCTCACGCGACCGGGGAGCTGTTTTTT. The chain is built from TRBV6-6 and TRBJ2-2, with D hard to call. V gave up 0 bases and J gave up 5 bases, with 7 bases separating them. Germline values: CDR1 MNHNY, CDR2 SVGAGI (reference sequence). The CDR3 has 14 amino acids.

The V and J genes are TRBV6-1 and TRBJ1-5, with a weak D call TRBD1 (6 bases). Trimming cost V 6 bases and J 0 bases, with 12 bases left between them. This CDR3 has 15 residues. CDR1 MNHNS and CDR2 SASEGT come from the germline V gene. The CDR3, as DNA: TGTGCCAGCAGACCGGGACACCTTAGCAATCAGCCCCAGCATTTT. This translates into CASRPGHLSNQPQHF.

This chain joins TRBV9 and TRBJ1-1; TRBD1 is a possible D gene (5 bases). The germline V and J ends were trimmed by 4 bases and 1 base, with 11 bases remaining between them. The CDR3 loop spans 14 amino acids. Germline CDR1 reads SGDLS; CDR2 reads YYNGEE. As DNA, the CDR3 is TGTGCCAGCAGCCCGCAGGGCGGGAACACTGAAGCTTTCTTT. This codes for CASSPQGGNTEAFF.

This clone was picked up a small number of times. CDR3 residues: CASSVGQRGGIQETQYF. In DNA form, the CDR3 reads TGTGCCAGCAGCGTGGGGCAGCGAGGGGGAATTCAAGAGACCCAGTACTTC. The chain is built from TRBV9 and TRBJ2-5; D possibly corresponds to TRBD1 (6 bases). This CDR3 has 17 residues. The V gene lost 2 bases and the J gene lost 2 bases, with 19 bases spanning the gap. Germline-derived CDR1 and CDR2 are SGDLS and YYNGEE.

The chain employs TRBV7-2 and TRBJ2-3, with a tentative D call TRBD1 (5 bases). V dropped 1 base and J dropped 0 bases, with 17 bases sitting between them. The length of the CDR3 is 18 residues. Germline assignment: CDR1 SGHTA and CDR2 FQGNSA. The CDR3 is CASSLGIWRQYSTDTQYF. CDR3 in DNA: TGTGCCAGCAGCTTAGGTATTTGGAGACAGTATAGCACAGATACGCAGTATTTT.

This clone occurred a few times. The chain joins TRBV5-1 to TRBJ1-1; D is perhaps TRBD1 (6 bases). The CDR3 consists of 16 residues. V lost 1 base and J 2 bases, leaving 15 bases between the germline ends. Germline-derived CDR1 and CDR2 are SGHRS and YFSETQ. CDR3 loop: CASSLYGGLGNTEAFF. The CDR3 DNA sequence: TGCGCCAGCAGCTTGTATGGGGGCTTAGGAAACACTGAAGCTTTCTTT.

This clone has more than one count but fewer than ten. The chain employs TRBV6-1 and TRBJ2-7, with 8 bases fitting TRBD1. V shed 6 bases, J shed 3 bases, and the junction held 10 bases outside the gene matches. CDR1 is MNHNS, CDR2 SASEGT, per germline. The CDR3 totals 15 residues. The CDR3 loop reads CASSATLDRGYEQYF. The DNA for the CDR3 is TGTGCCAGCAGCGCTACTCTAGACAGGGGCTACGAGCAGTACTTC.

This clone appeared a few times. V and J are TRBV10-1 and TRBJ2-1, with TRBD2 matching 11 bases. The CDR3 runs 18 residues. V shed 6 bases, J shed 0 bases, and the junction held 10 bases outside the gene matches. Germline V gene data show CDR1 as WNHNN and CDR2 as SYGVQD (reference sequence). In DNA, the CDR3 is TGCGCCAGCAGCTCCGGGACTAGCGGCAGGAGCTCCTACAATGAGCAGTTCTTC. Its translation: CASSSGTSGRSSYNEQFF.

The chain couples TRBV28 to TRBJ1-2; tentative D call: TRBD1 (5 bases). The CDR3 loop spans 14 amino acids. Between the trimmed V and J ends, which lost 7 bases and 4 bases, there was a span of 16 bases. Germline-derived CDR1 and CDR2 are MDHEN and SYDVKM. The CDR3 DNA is TGTGCCAGCACCCCGGGAGGGACGGCCTATGGCTACACCTTC. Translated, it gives CASTPGGTAYGYTF.

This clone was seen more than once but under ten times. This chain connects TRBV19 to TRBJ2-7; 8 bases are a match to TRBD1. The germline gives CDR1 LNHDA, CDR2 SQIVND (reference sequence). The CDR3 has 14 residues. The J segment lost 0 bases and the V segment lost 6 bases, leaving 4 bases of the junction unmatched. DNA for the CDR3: TGTGCCAGTAGAACAACAGGGGGCTCCTACGAGCAGTACTTC. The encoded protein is CASRTTGGSYEQYF.